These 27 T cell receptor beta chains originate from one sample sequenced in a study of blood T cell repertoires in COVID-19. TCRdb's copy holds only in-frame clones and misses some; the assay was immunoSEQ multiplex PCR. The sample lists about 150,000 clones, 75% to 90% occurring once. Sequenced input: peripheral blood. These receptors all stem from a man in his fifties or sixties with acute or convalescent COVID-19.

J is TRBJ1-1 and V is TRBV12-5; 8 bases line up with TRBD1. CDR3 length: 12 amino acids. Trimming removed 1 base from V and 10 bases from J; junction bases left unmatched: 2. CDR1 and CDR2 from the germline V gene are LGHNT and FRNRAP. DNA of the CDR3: TGTGCTAGTGGTTTGGGACAGGGGTCAGCTTTCTTT. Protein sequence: CASGLGQGSAFF.

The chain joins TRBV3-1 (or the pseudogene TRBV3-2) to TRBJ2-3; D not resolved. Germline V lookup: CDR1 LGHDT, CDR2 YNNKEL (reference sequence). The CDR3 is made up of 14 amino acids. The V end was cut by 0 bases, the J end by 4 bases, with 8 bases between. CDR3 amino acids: CASSQDRVADTQYF. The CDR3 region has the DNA TGTGCCAGCAGCCAAGACCGGGTGGCAGATACGCAGTATTTT.

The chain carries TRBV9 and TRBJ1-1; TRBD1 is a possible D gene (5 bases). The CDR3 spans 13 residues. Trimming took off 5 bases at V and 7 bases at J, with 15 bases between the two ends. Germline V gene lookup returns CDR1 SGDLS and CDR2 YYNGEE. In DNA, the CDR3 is TGTGCCAGCAGTCTAGGGGAACGTAGTGAAGCTTTCTTT. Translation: CASSLGERSEAFF.

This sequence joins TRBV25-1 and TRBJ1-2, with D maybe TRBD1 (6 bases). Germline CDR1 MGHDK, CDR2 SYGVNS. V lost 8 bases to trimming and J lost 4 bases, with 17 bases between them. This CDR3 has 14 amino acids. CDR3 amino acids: CASGGPGGSYGYTF. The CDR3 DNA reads TGTGCCAGCGGGGGGCCGGGCGGGAGCTATGGCTACACCTTC.

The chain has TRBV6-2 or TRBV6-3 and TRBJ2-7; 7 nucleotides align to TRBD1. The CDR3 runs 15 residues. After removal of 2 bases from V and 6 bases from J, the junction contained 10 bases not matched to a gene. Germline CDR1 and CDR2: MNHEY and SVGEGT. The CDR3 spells CASSYNRGSRGEQYF. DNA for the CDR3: TGTGCCAGCAGTTACAACAGGGGTTCAAGGGGCGAGCAGTACTTC.

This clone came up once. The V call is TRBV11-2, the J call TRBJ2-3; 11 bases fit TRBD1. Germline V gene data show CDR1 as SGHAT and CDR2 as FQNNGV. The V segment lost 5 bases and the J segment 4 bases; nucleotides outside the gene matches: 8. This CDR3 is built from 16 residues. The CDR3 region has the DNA TGTGCCAGCAGCCCAGGACAGGGGGCGAGGGCAGATACGCAGTATTTT. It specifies CASSPGQGARADTQYF.

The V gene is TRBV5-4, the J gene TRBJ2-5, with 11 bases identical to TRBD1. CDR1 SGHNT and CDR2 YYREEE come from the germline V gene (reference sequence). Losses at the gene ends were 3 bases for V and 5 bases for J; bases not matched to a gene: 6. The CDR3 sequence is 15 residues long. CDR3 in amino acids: CASSSGTGGQETQYF. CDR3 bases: TGTGCCAGCAGCTCCGGGACAGGGGGACAGGAGACCCAGTACTTC.

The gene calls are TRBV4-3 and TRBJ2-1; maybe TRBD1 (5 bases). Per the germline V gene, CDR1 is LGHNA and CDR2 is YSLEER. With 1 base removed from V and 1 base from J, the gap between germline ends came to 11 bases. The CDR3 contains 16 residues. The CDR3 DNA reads TGCGCCAGCAGCCAAGGATACGCAGGGTCCTACAATGAGCAGTTCTTC. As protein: CASSQGYAGSYNEQFF.

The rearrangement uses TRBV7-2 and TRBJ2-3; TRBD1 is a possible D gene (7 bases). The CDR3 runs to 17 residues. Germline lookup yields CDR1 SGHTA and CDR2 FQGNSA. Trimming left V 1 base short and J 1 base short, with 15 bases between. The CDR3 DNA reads TGTGCCAGCAGCTTAGGCGGAGGGGGCCGCCGCACAGATACGCAGTATTTT. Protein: CASSLGGGGRRTDTQYF.

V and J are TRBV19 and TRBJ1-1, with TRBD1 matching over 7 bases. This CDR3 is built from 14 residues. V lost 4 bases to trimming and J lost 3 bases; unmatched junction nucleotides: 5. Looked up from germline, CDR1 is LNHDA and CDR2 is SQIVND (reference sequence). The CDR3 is CASSNNRGDTEAFF. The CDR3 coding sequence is TGTGCCAGTAGTAACAACAGGGGAGACACTGAAGCTTTCTTT.

CDR3 bases: TGTGCCAGTAGTATCAGGCTAGCGGGGGGCCGGATGTCCGGGGAGCTGTTTTTT. It encodes CASSIRLAGGRMSGELFF. The chain combines TRBV19 with TRBJ2-2; 11 nucleotides align to TRBD2. The germline V gene has CDR1 LNHDA and CDR2 SQIVND (reference sequence). The J segment lost 6 bases and the V segment lost 3 bases, leaving 12 bases of the junction unmatched. CDR3 length equals 18 residues.

The CDR3 bases are TGTGCCAGTAGTTCCAACGGACGTGCGAAAGGGGACTATGGCTACACCTTC. This codes for CASSSNGRAKGDYGYTF. The gene calls are TRBV19 and TRBJ1-2, with D possibly being TRBD1 (5 bases). CDR3 length: 17 amino acids. V was pared by 5 bases and J by 3 bases, with 22 bases between. Per the germline V gene, CDR1 is LNHDA and CDR2 is SQIVND (reference sequence).

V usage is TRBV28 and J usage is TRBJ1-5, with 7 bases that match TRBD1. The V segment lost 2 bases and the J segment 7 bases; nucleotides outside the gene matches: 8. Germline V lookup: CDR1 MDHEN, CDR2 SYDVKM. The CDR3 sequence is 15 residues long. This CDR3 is CASSLTGAYRQPQHF. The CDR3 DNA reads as TGTGCCAGCAGTTTAACAGGGGCGTACAGGCAGCCCCAGCATTTT.

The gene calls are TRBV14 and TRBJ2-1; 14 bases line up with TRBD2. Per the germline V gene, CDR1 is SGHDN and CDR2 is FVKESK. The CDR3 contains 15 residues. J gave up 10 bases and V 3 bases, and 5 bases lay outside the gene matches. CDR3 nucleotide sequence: TGTGCCAGCAGCCAGGGACTAGCGGGAGCCTACGAGCAGTTCTTC. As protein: CASSQGLAGAYEQFF.

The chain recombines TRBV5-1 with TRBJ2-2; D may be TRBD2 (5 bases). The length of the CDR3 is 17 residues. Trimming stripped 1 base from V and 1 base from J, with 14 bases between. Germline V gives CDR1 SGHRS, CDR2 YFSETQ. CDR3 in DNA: TGCGCCAGCAGCTTGTTCGGCCCGGGAATGAACACCGGGGAGCTGTTTTTT. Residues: CASSLFGPGMNTGELFF.

This chain's CDR3 is CASGLVGGAYEQYF. The CDR3 region has the DNA TGTGCCAGCGGCCTGGTGGGCGGGGCCTACGAGCAGTACTTC. The chain combines TRBV6-2 or TRBV6-3 with TRBJ2-7; perhaps TRBD2 as D (6 bases). Germline CDR1 MNHEY, CDR2 SVGEGT. This CDR3 is 14 amino acids long. Trimming took off 8 bases at V and 2 bases at J, with 16 bases between the two ends.

The CDR3 region is CASSGGRTDTQYF. CDR3 DNA: TGTGCCAGCAGTGGCGGCCGCACAGATACGCAGTATTTT. V is TRBV12-3 or TRBV12-4 and J is TRBJ2-3; D ambiguous. Deletions cut 5 bases from V and 1 base from J, with 7 bases between. The CDR3 runs 13 residues.

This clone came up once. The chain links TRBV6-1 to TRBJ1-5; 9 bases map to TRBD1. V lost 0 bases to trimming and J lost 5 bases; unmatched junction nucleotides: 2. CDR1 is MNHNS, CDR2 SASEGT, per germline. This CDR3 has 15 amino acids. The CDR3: CASSEAGQGYQPQHF. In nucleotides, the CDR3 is TGTGCCAGCAGTGAAGCGGGACAGGGTTATCAGCCCCAGCATTTT.

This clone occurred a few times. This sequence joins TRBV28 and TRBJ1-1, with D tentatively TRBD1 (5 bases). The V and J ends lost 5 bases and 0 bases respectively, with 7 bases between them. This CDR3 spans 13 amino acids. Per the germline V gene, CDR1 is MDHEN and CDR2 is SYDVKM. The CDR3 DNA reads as TGTGCCAGCAGTCGACAGATGAACACTGAAGCTTTCTTT. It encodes CASSRQMNTEAFF.

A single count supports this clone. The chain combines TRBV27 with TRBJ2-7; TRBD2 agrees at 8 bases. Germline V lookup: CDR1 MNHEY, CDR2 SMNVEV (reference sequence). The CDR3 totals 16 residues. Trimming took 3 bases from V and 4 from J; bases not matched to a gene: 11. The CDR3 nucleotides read TGTGCCAGCAGTTTTTCAACTCCGGGGGGGGTATACGAGCAGTACTTC. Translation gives CASSFSTPGGVYEQYF.

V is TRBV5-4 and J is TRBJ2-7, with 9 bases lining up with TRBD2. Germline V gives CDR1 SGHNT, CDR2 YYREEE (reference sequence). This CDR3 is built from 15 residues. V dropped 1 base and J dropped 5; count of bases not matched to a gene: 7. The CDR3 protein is CASSLSASGANEQYF. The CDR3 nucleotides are TGTGCCAGCAGCTTGTCGGCTAGCGGGGCGAACGAGCAGTACTTC.

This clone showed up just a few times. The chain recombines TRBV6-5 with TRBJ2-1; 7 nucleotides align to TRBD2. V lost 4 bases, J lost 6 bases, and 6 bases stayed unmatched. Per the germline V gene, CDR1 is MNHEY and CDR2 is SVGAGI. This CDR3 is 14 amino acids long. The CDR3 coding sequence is TGTGCCAGCAGTTGGGACTACCTCGCCAATGAGCAGTTCTTC. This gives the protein CASSWDYLANEQFF.

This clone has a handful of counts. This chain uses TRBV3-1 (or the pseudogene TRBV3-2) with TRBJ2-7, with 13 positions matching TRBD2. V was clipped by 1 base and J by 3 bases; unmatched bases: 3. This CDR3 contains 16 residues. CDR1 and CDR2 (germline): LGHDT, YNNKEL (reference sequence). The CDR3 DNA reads TGTGCCAGCAGCCAAGGACTAGCGGGAGGACACTACGAGCAGTACTTC. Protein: CASSQGLAGGHYEQYF.

This chain's CDR3 is CASSPDRTGANVLTF. CDR3 DNA: TGTGCCAGCAGCCCCGACAGGACTGGGGCCAACGTCCTGACTTTC. J is TRBJ2-6 and V is TRBV9, with D possibly matching TRBD1 (6 bases). The length of the CDR3 is 15 residues. CDR1 and CDR2 from the germline V gene are SGDLS and YYNGEE. V lost 4 bases to trimming and J lost 2 bases, with 10 bases between them.

The CDR3 coding sequence is TGTGCCAGCAGCGTATCTCCGGGACTAGCGGGGGAAGAGACCCAGTACTTC. It specifies CASSVSPGLAGEETQYF. V gene TRBV9 combines with J gene TRBJ2-5; TRBD2 aligns across 14 bases. The CDR3 covers 17 residues. After removal of 1 base from V and 3 bases from J, the junction contained 5 bases not matched to a gene. The germline CDR1 and CDR2 sequences are SGDLS and YYNGEE.

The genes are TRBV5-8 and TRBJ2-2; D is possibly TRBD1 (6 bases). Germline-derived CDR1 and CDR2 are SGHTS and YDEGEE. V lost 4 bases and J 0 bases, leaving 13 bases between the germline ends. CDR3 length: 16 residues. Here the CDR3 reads CASSLQGGSNTGELFF. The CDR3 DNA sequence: TGTGCCAGCAGCCTACAGGGTGGTTCGAACACCGGGGAGCTGTTTTTT.

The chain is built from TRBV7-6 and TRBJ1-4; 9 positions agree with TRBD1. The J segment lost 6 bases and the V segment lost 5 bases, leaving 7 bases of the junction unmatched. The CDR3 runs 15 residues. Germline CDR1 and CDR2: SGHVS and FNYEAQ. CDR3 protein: CASSNRQGGHEKLFF. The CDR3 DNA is TGTGCCAGCAGCAACCGACAGGGGGGACATGAAAAACTGTTTTTT.